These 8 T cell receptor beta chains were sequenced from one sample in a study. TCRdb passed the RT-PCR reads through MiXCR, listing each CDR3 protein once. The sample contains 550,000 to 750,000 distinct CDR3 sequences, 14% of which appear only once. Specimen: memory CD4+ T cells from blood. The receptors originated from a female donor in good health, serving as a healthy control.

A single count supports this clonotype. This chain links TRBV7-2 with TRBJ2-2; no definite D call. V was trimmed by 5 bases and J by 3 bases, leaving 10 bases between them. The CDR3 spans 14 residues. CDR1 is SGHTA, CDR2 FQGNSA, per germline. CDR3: CASSIAVDTGELFF. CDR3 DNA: TGTGCCAGCAGCATCGCGGTAGACACCGGGGAGCTGTTTTTT.

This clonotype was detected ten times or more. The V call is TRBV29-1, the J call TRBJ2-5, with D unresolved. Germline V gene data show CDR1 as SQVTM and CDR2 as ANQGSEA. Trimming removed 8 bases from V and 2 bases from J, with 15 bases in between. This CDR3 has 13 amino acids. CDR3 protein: CSSRSMPQETQYF. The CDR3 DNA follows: TGCAGCTCCCGATCTATGCCGCAAGAGACCCAGTACTTC.

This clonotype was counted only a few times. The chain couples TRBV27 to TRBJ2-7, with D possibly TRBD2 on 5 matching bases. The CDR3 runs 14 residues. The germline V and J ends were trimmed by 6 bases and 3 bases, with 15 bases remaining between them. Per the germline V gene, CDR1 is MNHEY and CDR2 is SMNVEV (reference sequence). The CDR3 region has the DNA TGTGCCAGCAGAGGGTACGGGAATTACTACGAGCAGTACTTC. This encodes CASRGYGNYYEQYF.

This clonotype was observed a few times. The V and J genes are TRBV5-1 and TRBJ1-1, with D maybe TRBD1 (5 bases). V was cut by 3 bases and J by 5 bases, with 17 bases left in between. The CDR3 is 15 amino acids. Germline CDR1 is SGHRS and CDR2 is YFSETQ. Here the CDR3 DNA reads TGCGCCAGCAGCTCCCAGCAGGGAATGGGTACTGAAGCTTTCTTT. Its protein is CASSSQQGMGTEAFF.

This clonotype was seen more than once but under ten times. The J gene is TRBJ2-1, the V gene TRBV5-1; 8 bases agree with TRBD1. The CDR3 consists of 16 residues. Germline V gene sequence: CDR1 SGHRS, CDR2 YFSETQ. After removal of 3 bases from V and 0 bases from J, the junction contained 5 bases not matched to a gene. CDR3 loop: CASSWTGTSSYNEQFF. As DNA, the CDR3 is TGCGCCAGCAGCTGGACAGGGACCAGCTCCTACAATGAGCAGTTCTTC.

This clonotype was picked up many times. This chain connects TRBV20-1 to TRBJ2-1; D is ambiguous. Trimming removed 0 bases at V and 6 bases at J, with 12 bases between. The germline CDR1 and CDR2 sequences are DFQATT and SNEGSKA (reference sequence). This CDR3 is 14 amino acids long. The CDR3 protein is CSARDSPGRNEQFF. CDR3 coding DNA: TGCAGTGCTAGAGATTCCCCAGGACGCAATGAGCAGTTCTTC.

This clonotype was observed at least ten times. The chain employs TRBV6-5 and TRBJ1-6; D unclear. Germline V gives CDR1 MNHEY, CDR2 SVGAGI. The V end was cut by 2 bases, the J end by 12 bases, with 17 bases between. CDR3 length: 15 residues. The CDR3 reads CASSYKSVSLLPLHF. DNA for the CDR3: TGTGCCAGCAGTTACAAGAGCGTCTCCCTGTTACCCCTCCACTTT.

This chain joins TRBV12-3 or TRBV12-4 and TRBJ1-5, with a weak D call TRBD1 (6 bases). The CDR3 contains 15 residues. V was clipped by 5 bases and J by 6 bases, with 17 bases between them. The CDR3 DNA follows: TGTGCCAGCAGTCTGGGGGGCGTTGAGAGTCAGCCCCAGCATTTT. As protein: CASSLGGVESQPQHF.